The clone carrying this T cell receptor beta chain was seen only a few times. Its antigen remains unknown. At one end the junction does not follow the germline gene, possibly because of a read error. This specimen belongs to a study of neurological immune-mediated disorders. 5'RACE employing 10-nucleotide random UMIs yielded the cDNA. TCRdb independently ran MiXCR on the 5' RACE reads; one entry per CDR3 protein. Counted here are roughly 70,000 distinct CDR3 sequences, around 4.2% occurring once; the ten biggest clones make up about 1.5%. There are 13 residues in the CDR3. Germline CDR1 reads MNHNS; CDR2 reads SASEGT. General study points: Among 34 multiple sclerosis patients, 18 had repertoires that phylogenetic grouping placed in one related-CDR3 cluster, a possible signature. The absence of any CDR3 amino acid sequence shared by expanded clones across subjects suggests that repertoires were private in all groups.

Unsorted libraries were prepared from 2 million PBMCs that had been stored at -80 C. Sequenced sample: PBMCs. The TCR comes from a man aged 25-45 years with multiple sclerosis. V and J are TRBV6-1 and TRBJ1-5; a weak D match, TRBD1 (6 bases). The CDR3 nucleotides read TGTGCCAGCAGTCCGGGACAAGGGAAGCCCCAGAATTTT. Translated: CASSPGQGKPQNF.